The text below deals with one T cell receptor (beta chain). Its target is unknown. Blood got drawn at baseline, again on cycle 4 day 1, and then on cycle 7 day 1. This specimen comes from a study of OX40 agonist ivuxolimab in advanced cancers. Study at large: Two patients with cutaneous melanoma and one with hepatocellular carcinoma, three in total, showed partial responses.

Produced via immunoSEQ multiplex PCR; TCRdb's table is partial and in-frame only. The sample includes tens of thousands of clones, more than 85% of them seen just once. CDR1 is SGHRS, CDR2 YFSETQ, per germline. Trimming pared 2 bases from V and 4 bases from J, leaving 9 bases between. The CDR3 is made up of 14 amino acids. Whole-study findings and limits: There was clonal expansion of CD4+ and CD8+ blood T cells by week 6 at 0.1 to 3.0 mg/kg.

The sequencing used CD4+ or CD8+ T cells sorted from blood, collected in a trial of the OX40 agonist ivuxolimab. The chain is built from TRBV5-1 and TRBJ2-2; tentative D call: TRBD2 (5 bases). The source of this sequence is an adult with an advanced solid tumor such as melanoma, head and neck, liver or kidney cancer. The CDR3 coding sequence is TGCGCCAGCAGCTTTCCGGGAAGCACCGGGGAGCTGTTTTTT. This gives the protein CASSFPGSTGELFF.